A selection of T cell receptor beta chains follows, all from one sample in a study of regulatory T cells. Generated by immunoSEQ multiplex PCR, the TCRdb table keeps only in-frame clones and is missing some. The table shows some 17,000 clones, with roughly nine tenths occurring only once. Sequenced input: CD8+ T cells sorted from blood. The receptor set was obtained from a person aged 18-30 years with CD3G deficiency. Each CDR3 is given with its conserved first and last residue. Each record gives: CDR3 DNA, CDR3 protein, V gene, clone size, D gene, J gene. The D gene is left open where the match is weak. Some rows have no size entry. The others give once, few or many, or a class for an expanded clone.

TGTGCCTGGCGAAAAGAGACCCAGTACTTC | CAWRKETQYF | TRBV30 | - | - | TRBJ2-5
TGTGCCAGCACGGGGCTAGAGGATACGCAGTATTTT | CASTGLEDTQYF | TRBV6-5 | - | - | TRBJ2-3
TGTGCCAGCAGTTTAGCTCGGAATGAGCAGTTCTTC | CASSLARNEQFF | TRBV28 | - | - | TRBJ2-1
TGTGCCAGCAGCCAAGGCCGGGGAGGGCCCTATGGCTACACCTTC | CASSQGRGGPYGYTF | TRBV14 | - | - | TRBJ1-2
TGTGCCAGCAGTTTAACAGGGGGCGGCTACGAGCAGTACTTC | CASSLTGGGYEQYF | TRBV27 | - | TRBD1 | TRBJ2-7
TGTGCCAGCAGCTGGGATAAGAACACTGAAGCTTTCTTT | CASSWDKNTEAFF | TRBV27 | - | - | TRBJ1-1
TGTGCCAGCAGTAACCAGGGGTTGAGCGAAAAACTGTTTTTT | CASSNQGLSEKLFF | TRBV28 | - | - | TRBJ1-4
TGTGCCAGCGGCCCAACAGGGGAGGCTGAAGCTTTCTTT | CASGPTGEAEAFF | TRBV7-6 | - | TRBD1 | TRBJ1-1
TGTGCCAGCAGCTCTATAGGGACTATAACAGATACGCAGTATTTT | CASSSIGTITDTQYF | TRBV11-2 | - | TRBD2 | TRBJ2-3
TGTGCCAGTAGTTGGACGGGAATTGGTTCACCCCTCCACTTT | CASSWTGIGSPLHF | TRBV19 | - | - | TRBJ1-6
TGTGCCAGCAGTTTATATAAGGGCGGATTTGAAGCTTTCTTT | CASSLYKGGFEAFF | TRBV27 | - | - | TRBJ1-1
TGTGCCAGCAGCCCGCATAGTTCTCTACAGGACCCGGGGGTCGAGACCCAGTACTTC | CASSPHSSLQDPGVETQYF | TRBV11-3 | - | - | TRBJ2-5
TGCAGCGCCCTCGACAGGGCGAACACCGGGGAGCTGTTTTTT | CSALDRANTGELFF | TRBV29-1 | - | TRBD1 | TRBJ2-2
TGCAGCGTTGAGTCTGGCAGCCATGGGGCCAACGTCCTGACTTTC | CSVESGSHGANVLTF | TRBV29-1 | - | - | TRBJ2-6
TGTGCCAGCAGTTTAGGTTGGCAAAAAGGACAGATCGCCCCTGGAGAGCAGTACTTC | CASSLGWQKGQIAPGEQYF | TRBV28 | - | - | TRBJ2-7
TGTGCCAGCAGTTTCGGGACTAGCCTTTTAAATGAGCAGTTCTTC | CASSFGTSLLNEQFF | TRBV27 | - | TRBD2 | TRBJ2-1
TGTGCCAGTAGTATATCGGGCCGGAAAGAGACCCAGTACTTC | CASSISGRKETQYF | TRBV19 | - | - | TRBJ2-5
TGTGCCAGCTCAGAGACAGATACGCAGTATTTT | CASSETDTQYF | TRBV18 | - | - | TRBJ2-3
TGTGCCAGCAGCACGGACAGAGACAATGAGCAGTTCTTC | CASSTDRDNEQFF | TRBV5-6 | - | - | TRBJ2-1
TGTGCCAGCAGCGTAGAGAGGACGGGAGGGGCCAACGTCCTGACTTTC | CASSVERTGGANVLTF | TRBV9 | - | - | TRBJ2-6
TGTGCCACCAGCAGATACAATGCCCCGGATGCTGAAGCTTTCTTT | CATSRYNAPDAEAFF | TRBV15 | - | - | TRBJ1-1
TGTGCCAGTAGTCCCAGTGTCATCAGCACTGAAGCTTTCTTT | CASSPSVISTEAFF | TRBV19 | once | - | TRBJ1-1
TGCGCCAGCAGTAGCGGGACTAGCTCCTACAATGAGCAGTTCTTC | CASSSGTSSYNEQFF | TRBV4-1 | - | TRBD2 | TRBJ2-1
TGCAGCGTTGAAGATCTCGCGGGGGATTACAATGAGCAGTTCTTC | CSVEDLAGDYNEQFF | TRBV29-1 | once | TRBD2 | TRBJ2-1
TGCGCCAGCAGCCAGGACCAGCCCGCAGATACGCAGTATTTT | CASSQDQPADTQYF | TRBV4-3 | few | - | TRBJ2-3
TGTGCCACCATTCTCTGGGGGCTAGGGACTGAAGCTTTCTTT | CATILWGLGTEAFF | TRBV6-5 | - | - | TRBJ1-1
TGTGCCAGCAGTTTCCCCGGGAATGAGCAGTTCTTC | CASSFPGNEQFF | TRBV6-6 | - | - | TRBJ2-1
TGTGCCAGCAGTGAAGCAAGGGGGATCAGGTACCAAGAGACCCAGTACTTC | CASSEARGIRYQETQYF | TRBV6-1 | - | - | TRBJ2-5
TGTGCTAGTGGTTTGGCTGTGACGGGGTGGACCGGGGAGCTGTTTTTT | CASGLAVTGWTGELFF | TRBV12-5 | once | - | TRBJ2-2